Shown below are 24 T cell receptor beta chains from a single sample sequenced in a study of identical twins. MiXCR, run by TCRdb on the 5' RACE reads, gives a single entry per CDR3 protein. Seen here are hundreds of thousands of distinct CDR3 sequences, around 6% observed once, and the top ten hold about 1.8%. Sequencing was done on a sample of naive T cells sorted from blood. These TCRs come from a young man in good health.

At least ten counts were recorded for this clonotype. The rearrangement uses TRBV5-1 and TRBJ2-7; no firm D call. The CDR3 is made up of 14 amino acids. Germline V CDR1 and CDR2: SGHRS, YFSETQ. Trimming stripped 4 bases from V and 7 bases from J, with 18 bases between. CDR3 loop: CASSLNSEAREQYF. CDR3 sequence (DNA): TGCGCCAGCAGCCTGAATTCTGAGGCTCGGGAGCAGTACTTC.

This clonotype was observed many times. The V gene is TRBV7-9, the J gene TRBJ2-4; a weak D match, TRBD1 (6 bases). Germline CDR1 reads SEHNR; CDR2 reads FQNEAQ (reference sequence). V was pared by 7 bases and J by 5 bases, with 12 bases between. This CDR3 region has 13 residues. The chain's CDR3 is CASTPPGENIQYF. CDR3 sequence (DNA): TGTGCCAGCACCCCTCCAGGGGAAAACATTCAGTACTTC.

This clonotype was seen a handful of times. The CDR3 loop reads CAWSYSSYEQYV. Here the CDR3 DNA reads TGTGCCTGGAGTTACAGCTCCTACGAGCAGTACGTC. The chain recombines TRBV30 with TRBJ2-7; D gene uncertain. The germline V and J ends were trimmed by 2 bases and 0 bases, with 5 bases remaining between them. Per the germline V gene, CDR1 is GTSNPN and CDR2 is SVGIG (reference sequence). This CDR3 spans 12 amino acids.

The gene calls are TRBV5-1 and TRBJ2-3; TRBD2 matches 8 bases. The trim removed 0 bases at V and 13 bases at J, leaving 10 bases unmatched. Germline V gives CDR1 SGHRS, CDR2 YFSETQ. The CDR3 is 14 residues long. The CDR3 nucleotides are TGCGCCAGCAGCTTGGGTCCCCCAGCGGGAGCTAAGTATTTT. It specifies CASSLGPPAGAKYF.

In its sample, this clonotype was seen a few times. The V gene is TRBV4-1, the J gene TRBJ2-1; the D gene is possibly TRBD1 (5 bases). CDR3 size: 16 residues. Trimming left V 3 bases short and J 4 bases short, with 16 bases between. The germline gives CDR1 MGHRA, CDR2 YSYEKL. The CDR3 DNA sequence: TGCGCCAGCAGCCAGGGCCTGATGGACACGTACAATGAGCAGTTCTTC. Translated: CASSQGLMDTYNEQFF.

This clonotype was detected ten times or more. V and J are TRBV6-2 or TRBV6-3 and TRBJ2-7, with 10 bases lining up with TRBD1. Trimming cost V 8 bases and J 3 bases; bases outside gene matches: 4. The CDR3 sequence is 13 residues long. Germline CDR1 and CDR2: MNHEY and SVGEGT. CDR3 DNA: TGTGCCAGCTTGAGGACAGGGGGCTACGAGCAGTACTTC. Protein sequence: CASLRTGGYEQYF.

The V and J genes are TRBV15 and TRBJ2-5; D possibly corresponds to TRBD1 (6 bases). The CDR3 contains 12 residues. V was pared by 11 bases and J by 0 bases, with 10 bases between. CDR1 and CDR2 from the germline V gene are LNHNV and YYDKDF (reference sequence). This CDR3 is CAFRDNQETQYF. CDR3 sequence (DNA): TGTGCCTTCAGGGACAACCAAGAGACCCAGTACTTC.

This clonotype came up many times. The chain is built from TRBV5-1 and TRBJ2-3; D is unresolved. The V end lost 0 bases, the J end lost 0 bases, and 11 bases lay between the germline ends. Per the germline V gene, CDR1 is SGHRS and CDR2 is YFSETQ. There are 16 residues in the CDR3. This chain's CDR3 is CASSLGALSSTDTQYF. CDR3 coding DNA: TGCGCCAGCAGCTTGGGCGCCTTATCTAGCACAGATACGCAGTATTTT.

The J gene is TRBJ2-1, the V gene TRBV7-9; 8 bases agree with TRBD2. The CDR3 totals 15 residues. V shed 3 bases and J 7 bases; nucleotides not matched to a gene: 8. The germline V gene encodes CDR1 SEHNR and CDR2 FQNEAQ (reference sequence). The CDR3 DNA is TGTGCCAGCAGCTTGGTGAGCGGGAGCGTGAATGAGCAGTTCTTC. Translating gives CASSLVSGSVNEQFF.

This clonotype has a count of ten or more. This sequence joins TRBV5-1 and TRBJ2-3; 7 bases are shared with TRBD1. The CDR3 consists of 19 residues. The junction had 13 bases not matched to a gene; V was cut back by 0 bases and J by 0 bases. The germline V gene encodes CDR1 SGHRS and CDR2 YFSETQ. The CDR3 region is CASSLEGGRGRFSTDTQYF. The CDR3 DNA follows: TGCGCCAGCAGCTTGGAAGGGGGCAGGGGTCGATTTAGCACAGATACGCAGTATTTT.

The chain couples TRBV19 to TRBJ1-1; D not resolved. The CDR3 runs 14 residues. Trimming took 8 bases from V and 5 from J, leaving 18 bases between them. Germline loops: CDR1 LNHDA, CDR2 SQIVND (reference sequence). The CDR3 loop is CASSVGGLGTEAFF. CDR3 nucleotide sequence: TGTGCCAGTTCAGTTGGTGGACTTGGGACTGAAGCTTTCTTT.

This clonotype was observed a handful of times. The chain combines TRBV4-1 with TRBJ1-5, with unresolved D. Germline values: CDR1 MGHRA, CDR2 YSYEKL. The V and J ends lost 2 bases and 1 base respectively, with 12 bases between them. This CDR3 comprises 16 residues. CDR3 nucleotides: TGCGCCAGCAGCCAATCTGACGAATGGAGCAATCAGCCCCAGCATTTT. This codes for CASSQSDEWSNQPQHF.

The chain has TRBV5-1 and TRBJ1-2, with TRBD1 as a possible D gene (5 bases). Trimming removed 4 bases from V and 5 bases from J, with 18 bases in between. Germline-derived CDR1 and CDR2 are SGHRS and YFSETQ. The CDR3 loop spans 15 amino acids. The CDR3 region is CASSPRDEGKYGYTF. CDR3 sequence (DNA): TGCGCCAGCAGCCCGAGGGACGAGGGGAAATATGGCTACACCTTC.

This clonotype was recorded many times. The chain combines TRBV27 with TRBJ2-3; 10 nucleotides agree with TRBD2. Germline V gene data show CDR1 as MNHEY and CDR2 as SMNVEV (reference sequence). V was clipped by 6 bases and J by 2 bases; unmatched bases: 2. This CDR3 comprises 14 residues. The CDR3 DNA sequence: TGTGCCAGCAGACTAGCGGGGTTCACAGATACGCAGTATTTT. It encodes CASRLAGFTDTQYF.

The chain couples TRBV15 to TRBJ2-3; no clear D. CDR1 is LNHNV, CDR2 YYDKDF, per germline (reference sequence). V lost 6 bases to trimming and J lost 6 bases, with 13 bases between them. This CDR3 contains 13 residues. CDR3 sequence: CATRVGSMDTQYF. In DNA form, the CDR3 reads TGTGCCACCAGAGTAGGTAGTATGGATACGCAGTATTTT.

This clonotype was picked up many times. J is TRBJ2-1 and V is TRBV29-1; D may correspond to TRBD1 or TRBD2 (5 bases each). There are 12 residues in the CDR3. Trimming pared 7 bases from V and 4 bases from J, leaving 11 bases between. CDR1 is SQVTM and CDR2 is ANQGSEA in the germline V gene. The CDR3 spells CSAGTLYNEQFF. In nucleotides, the CDR3 is TGCAGCGCCGGGACCCTATACAATGAGCAGTTCTTC.

This clonotype was observed at least ten times. This chain joins TRBV5-1 and TRBJ2-1; a possible D gene is TRBD2 (5 bases). The CDR3 totals 15 residues. V lost 1 base, J lost 6 bases, and 14 bases lay in between. The germline V gene has CDR1 SGHRS and CDR2 YFSETQ. The CDR3 DNA sequence: TGCGCCAGCAGCTTGCGGCAGCTCGGGGTCAATGAGCAGTTCTTC. It yields the protein CASSLRQLGVNEQFF.

This clonotype was detected only a few times. The chain has TRBV20-1 and TRBJ2-1; no clear D. This CDR3 spans 12 amino acids. Trimming removed 0 bases at V and 5 bases at J, with 5 bases between. From germline, CDR1 is DFQATT and CDR2 SNEGSKA (reference sequence). The CDR3 reads CSARDWDNEQFF. The CDR3 coding sequence is TGCAGTGCTAGAGATTGGGACAATGAGCAGTTCTTC.

There are many counts of this clonotype. The chain uses TRBV12-3 or TRBV12-4 and TRBJ1-5; D might be TRBD1 (5 bases). Between the trimmed V and J ends, which lost 3 bases and 8 bases, there was a span of 14 bases. This CDR3 has 14 amino acids. The CDR3 region has the DNA TGTGCCAGCAGTTTCCAGCAGGGTTTAGAGCCCCAGCATTTT. Its protein is CASSFQQGLEPQHF.

This clonotype was observed at least ten times. The J gene is TRBJ1-1, the V gene TRBV29-1; no definite D call. The CDR3 consists of 14 residues. V lost 4 bases, J lost 3 bases, and 15 bases lay in between. Germline V gene data show CDR1 as SQVTM and CDR2 as ANQGSEA. The CDR3 loop reads CSVARPDIYTEAFF. DNA of the CDR3: TGCAGCGTTGCGCGGCCCGACATTTACACTGAAGCTTTCTTT.

This clonotype was detected ten times or more. The chain employs TRBV12-3 or TRBV12-4 and TRBJ2-5, with D perhaps matching TRBD1 (7 bases). With 6 bases removed from V and 2 bases from J, the gap between germline ends came to 19 bases. This CDR3 is built from 16 residues. For the CDR3, the DNA is TGTGCCAGCAGCTTGAGGGCAGGGGGGTCTCAAGAGACCCAGTACTTC. Translated: CASSLRAGGSQETQYF.

This clonotype was observed many times. The chain recombines TRBV20-1 with TRBJ2-5; 13 nucleotides agree with TRBD2. Trimming cost V 2 bases and J 2 bases; bases outside gene matches: 8. Germline V gives CDR1 DFQATT, CDR2 SNEGSKA (reference sequence). This CDR3 contains 17 residues. CDR3 sequence (DNA): TGCAGTGCTAGACCACGGACTAGCGGGAGACCACAAGAGACCCAGTACTTC. Protein sequence: CSARPRTSGRPQETQYF.

This clonotype was counted many times. The V gene is TRBV18, the J gene TRBJ2-1, with 7 bases that match TRBD2. Unmatched junction bases numbered 8, after V lost 5 bases and J lost 4 bases. Germline V gives CDR1 KGHSH, CDR2 LQKENI. This CDR3 is 15 amino acids long. CDR3 region: CASSRSSGAYNEQFF. CDR3 sequence (DNA): TGTGCCAGCTCAAGGTCTAGCGGAGCGTACAATGAGCAGTTCTTC.

This clonotype was counted many times. The chain recombines TRBV12-3 or TRBV12-4 with TRBJ2-4; a weak D match, TRBD1 (5 bases). The CDR3 is made up of 11 amino acids. The germline V and J ends were trimmed by 6 bases and 6 bases, with 6 bases remaining between them. CDR3 sequence reads: CASSDRNIQYF. As DNA, the CDR3 is TGTGCCAGCAGCGACAGAAACATTCAGTACTTC.